This TCR beta chain was found in a study of OX40 agonist ivuxolimab in advanced cancers. Study-level background: Patients undergoing dose escalation presented with hepatocellular carcinoma, melanoma, renal cell or head and neck cancer. Whole-study results and caveats: In the 0.1 to 3.0 mg/kg range, CD4+ and CD8+ blood T cells had expanded clonally by week 6. There were, on average, more expanded clones in CD8+ T cells than in CD4+.

Sequencing was performed with immunoSEQ multiplex PCR; in TCRdb, only in-frame clones are kept and a portion is missing. The table shows about 48,000 clones, with approximately 88% occurring only once. Per germline, CDR1 SGHDN and CDR2 FVKESK. The germline V and J ends were trimmed by 3 bases and 11 bases, with 17 bases remaining between them. The CDR3 consists of 14 residues. Drawing of blood for sampling happened at baseline, at cycle 4 day 1, and at cycle 7 day 1. Remarks on this clone: The antigen remains undetermined.

The V and J genes are TRBV14 and TRBJ1-3; no firm D call. This TCR was sampled from an adult with an advanced solid tumor such as melanoma, head and neck, liver or kidney cancer. The sequences come from CD4+ or CD8+ T cells sorted from blood, collected in a trial of the OX40 agonist ivuxolimab. The CDR3 DNA reads as TGTGCCAGCAGCCAGGCGACTGCTGGAATCCCCATATATTTT. Its protein product is CASSQATAGIPIYF.